These 19 T cell receptor beta chains share one sample of origin, sequenced in a study of T cells after yellow fever vaccination. TCRdb re-called the 5' RACE reads through MiXCR, storing one row per CDR3 protein. The data show about 340,000 distinct CDR3 sequences, 8.5% to 9% seen once. The sequenced sample was PBMCs, obtained on the day of the first yellow fever vaccination. These receptors were taken from a young man who received the YFV17D yellow fever vaccine.

The V call is TRBV10-3, the J call TRBJ2-3; either TRBD1 or TRBD2 may fit D (5 bases each). V was shortened by 0 bases and J by 6 bases, with 16 bases between the two germline ends. The CDR3 has 16 amino acids. Germline V lookup: CDR1 ENHRY, CDR2 SYGVKD. CDR3 sequence reads: CAISESVRGEMDTQYF. The CDR3 bases are TGTGCCATCAGTGAGTCAGTCAGAGGGGAGATGGATACGCAGTATTTT.

This clonotype has a count of ten or more. V is TRBV5-1 and J is TRBJ2-1; 7 positions agree with TRBD2. This CDR3 spans 17 amino acids. CDR1 SGHRS and CDR2 YFSETQ come from the germline V gene. Trimming removed 5 bases from V and 0 bases from J; junction bases left unmatched: 11. CDR3: CASSRGLVSSSYNEQFF. CDR3 in DNA: TGCGCCAGCAGTCGCGGACTAGTCTCCTCCTCCTACAATGAGCAGTTCTTC.

The gene calls are TRBV5-1 and TRBJ2-5; 8 positions match TRBD2. V gave up 4 bases and J gave up 3 bases; unmatched junction bases: 8. Per germline, CDR1 SGHRS and CDR2 YFSETQ. CDR3 length: 15 residues. CDR3 bases: TGCGCCAGCAGCGCCGGGGATAGCGGGGAAGAGACCCAGTACTTC. Its protein product is CASSAGDSGEETQYF.

The chain carries TRBV29-1 and TRBJ1-1; the D is unclear. The CDR3 is 13 amino acids. Germline CDR1 is SQVTM and CDR2 is ANQGSEA. V lost 3 bases to trimming and J lost 5 bases, with 13 bases between them. The CDR3 DNA reads TGCAGCGTTGAGGTGAATCGAGGGACTGAAGCTTTCTTT. Amino acids: CSVEVNRGTEAFF.

This clonotype was seen only a few times. The chain couples TRBV6-1 to TRBJ1-1; no reliable D call. Germline V gene sequence: CDR1 MNHNS, CDR2 SASEGT. CDR3 length equals 13 residues. The V and J ends lost 5 bases and 1 base respectively, with 8 bases between them. CDR3 sequence (DNA): TGTGCCAGCAGTAAACTATGGAACACTGAAGCTTTCTTT. Its protein product is CASSKLWNTEAFF.

This clonotype occurred a few times. This chain joins TRBV29-1 and TRBJ1-4; 8 positions agree with TRBD1. Germline V CDR1 and CDR2: SQVTM, ANQGSEA. The J segment lost 7 bases and the V segment lost 7 bases, leaving 8 bases of the junction unmatched. The CDR3 contains 13 residues. The CDR3 is CSARTGFGEKLFF. DNA for the CDR3: TGCAGCGCAAGGACAGGGTTCGGTGAAAAACTGTTTTTT. Based on the CDR3 plus reference TRBV29-1 and TRBJ1-4, the full variable domain is SAVISQKPSRDICQRGTSLTIQCQVDSQVTMMFWYRQQPGQSLTLIATANQGSEATYESGFVIDKFPISRPNLTFSTLTVSNMSPEDSSIYLCSARTGFGEKLFFGSGTQLSVL.

The gene calls are TRBV5-5 and TRBJ2-7; the D gene is possibly TRBD1 (5 bases). Germline CDR1 reads SGHKS; CDR2 reads YYEKEE (reference sequence). V was pared by 0 bases and J by 2 bases, with 9 bases between. The CDR3 is made up of 14 amino acids. The CDR3: CASSLVGRAYEQYV. The DNA of the CDR3 is TGTGCCAGCAGCTTGGTCGGCAGGGCCTACGAGCAGTACGTC.

A few counts support this clonotype. In DNA, the CDR3 is TGCAGTGCTAGAGATTTCGAGCCGGGGAATCAGCCCCAGCATTTT. This encodes CSARDFEPGNQPQHF. The J gene is TRBJ1-5, the V gene TRBV20-1; D unclear. Germline V gene data show CDR1 as DFQATT and CDR2 as SNEGSKA (reference sequence). The CDR3 contains 15 residues. Trimming pared 0 bases from V and 4 bases from J, leaving 13 bases between.

The chain links TRBV10-3 to TRBJ2-2; possibly TRBD2 for D (5 bases). V shed 8 bases and J shed 4 bases, with 14 bases lying between them. The CDR3 runs to 14 residues. Germline CDR1 ENHRY, CDR2 SYGVKD. In DNA, the CDR3 is TGTGCCATCCAGGTGGGGAGTACCACCGGGGAGCTGTTTTTT. It is translated as CAIQVGSTTGELFF.

The V gene is TRBV6-2 or TRBV6-3, the J gene TRBJ2-4, with D unclear. From germline, CDR1 is MNHEY and CDR2 SVGEGT. The CDR3 is 13 amino acids. Trimming stripped 8 bases from V and 2 bases from J, with 10 bases between. CDR3 region: CASYGLTKNIQYF. The CDR3 DNA is TGTGCCAGCTACGGCTTGACCAAAAACATTCAGTACTTC.

The DNA of the CDR3 is TGCAGCGTTAAGGGAAGAGATTATGGCTACACCTTC. This translates into CSVKGRDYGYTF. The chain links TRBV29-1 to TRBJ1-2; D is uncertain. The CDR3 runs to 12 residues. The V end was cut by 5 bases, the J end by 5 bases, with 12 bases between. The germline V gene encodes CDR1 SQVTM and CDR2 ANQGSEA.

The sample holds many counts of this clonotype. This rearrangement joins TRBV5-1 to TRBJ1-6, with 9 bases aligning to TRBD1. The trim removed 0 bases at V and 10 bases at J, leaving 5 bases unmatched. Germline CDR1 is SGHRS and CDR2 is YFSETQ. The CDR3 runs 15 residues. The CDR3: CASSLAGTGRSPLHF. The CDR3 bases are TGCGCCAGCAGCTTGGCCGGGACAGGGAGGTCACCCCTCCACTTT.

The rearrangement uses TRBV7-6 and TRBJ2-5, with D tentatively TRBD1 or TRBD2 (5 bases each). With 5 bases removed from V and 2 bases from J, the gap between germline ends came to 9 bases. CDR1 SGHVS and CDR2 FNYEAQ come from the germline V gene. The CDR3 contains 13 residues. In DNA, the CDR3 is TGTGCCAGCAGCATGGGACGGCAAGAGACCCAGTACTTC. Residues: CASSMGRQETQYF.

The chain carries TRBV4-3 and TRBJ1-2, with 7 positions matching TRBD1. V shed 2 bases and J 2 bases; nucleotides not matched to a gene: 8. CDR1 and CDR2 (germline): LGHNA, YSLEER. The CDR3 runs to 16 residues. CDR3 protein: CASSQLGRGHNYGYTF. The CDR3 DNA reads as TGCGCCAGCAGCCAATTAGGGAGGGGGCACAACTATGGCTACACCTTC.

V is TRBV9 and J is TRBJ2-1; 7 positions match TRBD1. The CDR3 is 15 amino acids. Germline-derived CDR1 and CDR2 are SGDLS and YYNGEE. Losses at the gene ends were 4 bases for V and 4 bases for J; bases not matched to a gene: 8. The CDR3 sequence: CASSSGTAGYNEQFF. The CDR3 DNA follows: TGTGCCAGCAGCTCAGGGACAGCTGGGTACAATGAGCAGTTCTTC.

This chain links TRBV6-1 with TRBJ1-1; TRBD1 might be the D (6 bases). This CDR3 has 15 amino acids. Germline CDR1 MNHNS, CDR2 SASEGT. V lost 9 bases to trimming and J lost 5 bases, with 22 bases between them. In DNA, the CDR3 is TGTGCCAGTCGGGAGTTAAACAGGGTAGGAACTGAAGCTTTCTTT. Translated, it gives CASRELNRVGTEAFF.

With regard to this clonotype: A much larger clonotype is one base distant, so this may be a read error. This sequence joins TRBV5-4 and TRBJ2-1; 7 nucleotides line up with TRBD1. Germline V CDR1 and CDR2: SGHNT, YYREEE (reference sequence). CDR3 length: 14 residues. The CDR3 DNA is TGTGCCAGCAGCCTCGGGACAGAGTACAATGAGCAGCTCTTC. Protein sequence: CASSLGTEYNEQLF.

This clonotype was detected many times. The chain has TRBV12-3 or TRBV12-4 and TRBJ2-2; the D gene is possibly TRBD2 (5 bases). Deletions cut 6 bases from V and 6 bases from J, with 11 bases between. The CDR3 is 13 residues long. CDR3: CASSSFSAGELFF. CDR3 DNA: TGTGCCAGCAGCTCCTTTAGCGCCGGGGAGCTGTTTTTT.

This chain uses TRBV3-1 with TRBJ1-1, with D maybe TRBD1 (5 bases). CDR3 length: 14 amino acids. The V gene's germline CDR1 is LGHDT and CDR2 YNNKEL (reference sequence). Deletions cut 3 bases from V and 4 bases from J, with 12 bases between. The chain's CDR3 is CASSHPPRGTEAFF. As DNA, the CDR3 is TGTGCCAGCAGCCACCCCCCAAGGGGCACTGAAGCTTTCTTT.